These 6 T cell receptor beta chains came from one sample sequenced in a study of chemoradiotherapy in HPV16-positive cancers. Method: immunoSEQ multiplex PCR; TCRdb's copy keeps in-frame clones and lacks some. The table has around 600 clones, 80% to 90% seen once. The specimen comprised tumor tissue, sampled from a patient who underwent chemoradiotherapy. Source of these receptors: a human donor with HPV-associated anogenital cancer.

V usage is TRBV5-1 and J usage is TRBJ1-4; 9 bases fit TRBD1. The CDR3 has 15 residues. CDR1 and CDR2 from the germline V gene are SGHRS and YFSETQ. V shed 0 bases and J 7 bases; nucleotides not matched to a gene: 4. In DNA form, the CDR3 reads TGCGCCAGCAGCTTGGGGGGACAGGGAGGTGAAAAACTGTTTTTT. It translates to CASSLGGQGGEKLFF.

This clone was found once. This chain connects TRBV30 to TRBJ2-7, with D hard to call. From germline, CDR1 is GTSNPN and CDR2 SVGIG (reference sequence). This CDR3 contains 13 residues. Trimming removed 0 bases at V and 6 bases at J, with 12 bases between. The CDR3 loop is CAWSVRHDSEQYF. The CDR3 DNA is TGTGCCTGGAGTGTCCGACACGATTCCGAGCAGTACTTC.

The genes are TRBV5-1 and TRBJ1-3, with a weak D call TRBD1 (5 bases). Germline CDR1 and CDR2: SGHRS and YFSETQ. V was pared by 4 bases and J by 0 bases, with 17 bases between. This CDR3 has 17 residues. CDR3 sequence (DNA): TGCGCCAGCAGCCCTACCGGGACCCAGGGCTCTGGAAACACCATATATTTT. Translated: CASSPTGTQGSGNTIYF.

The DNA of the CDR3 is TGTGCCAGCGCGGCCGGGACTGAGTTATCCTACGAGCAGTACTTC. Amino acid sequence: CASAAGTELSYEQYF. The rearrangement joins TRBV18 to TRBJ2-7, with D tentatively TRBD2 (6 bases). The CDR3 contains 15 residues. Germline CDR1 is KGHSH and CDR2 is LQKENI. V was clipped by 8 bases and J by 1 base, with 18 bases between them.

This clone came up a few times. The genes are TRBV5-6 and TRBJ2-7; D unresolved. The CDR3 totals 13 residues. V dropped 0 bases and J dropped 4 bases, with 8 bases sitting between them. The germline V gene has CDR1 SGHDT and CDR2 YYEEEE. Here the CDR3 DNA reads TGTGCCAGCAGCTTGGAGCACGGGTACGAGCAGTACTTC. Translation gives CASSLEHGYEQYF. Using reference TRBV5-6 and TRBJ2-7 for the parts outside the CDR3, the full variable domain is DAGVTQSPTHLIKTRGQQVTLRCSPKSGHDTVSWYQQALGQGPQFIFQYYEEEERQRGNFPDRFSGHQFPNYSSELNVNALLLGDSALYLCASSLEHGYEQYFGPGTRLTVT.

The chain joins TRBV6-6 to TRBJ1-1; D is unresolved. The length of the CDR3 is 13 residues. Germline lookup yields CDR1 MNHNY and CDR2 SVGAGI (reference sequence). Trimming took off 3 bases at V and 0 bases at J, with 5 bases between the two ends. CDR3 sequence (DNA): TGTGCCAGCAGTTATACGGTGAACACTGAAGCTTTCTTT. Translation gives CASSYTVNTEAFF.